The 10 T cell receptor beta chains given below trace back to one sample, sequenced in a study of T cells after yellow fever vaccination. TCRdb itself ran the 5' RACE reads through MiXCR, one entry per CDR3 protein. The data contain 500,000 to 650,000 distinct CDR3 sequences, 12% of them singletons. Source: PBMCs, taken on the day of the yellow fever booster vaccination. These TCRs come from a man younger than 45 who received the YFV17D yellow fever vaccine.

The rearrangement joins TRBV20-1 to TRBJ1-4, with TRBD1 identical over 11 bases. The CDR3 contains 14 residues. Trimming took 7 bases from V and 8 from J; bases not matched to a gene: 9. CDR1 and CDR2 from the germline V gene are DFQATT and SNEGSKA (reference sequence). Here the CDR3 reads CSVVYGTGGEKLFF. The CDR3 DNA follows: TGCAGTGTTGTATATGGGACAGGGGGGGAAAAACTGTTTTTT.

This sequence joins TRBV7-2 and TRBJ2-1; 10 bases match TRBD2. The germline gives CDR1 SGHTA, CDR2 FQGNSA. The CDR3 extends over 15 amino acids. V trimming: 0 bases; J trimming: 6 bases; junction bases outside the gene matches: 2. The CDR3 DNA sequence: TGTGCCAGCAGCTTAGCACTAGCGGGACCCAATGAGCAGTTCTTC. Encoded protein: CASSLALAGPNEQFF.

This clonotype was found a few times. The rearrangement joins TRBV6-1 to TRBJ2-7; 10 nucleotides agree with TRBD1. The V gene's germline CDR1 is MNHNS and CDR2 SASEGT. Trimming at V came to 6 bases and at J to 4 bases, leaving 9 bases not matched to a gene. CDR3 size: 15 residues. CDR3 in amino acids: CASRPGTGVSYEQYF. CDR3 nucleotides: TGTGCCAGCAGGCCCGGGACAGGGGTATCGTACGAGCAGTACTTC.

The chain has TRBV28 and TRBJ2-1; 7 bases match TRBD2. V gave up 2 bases and J gave up 8 bases; unmatched junction bases: 6. CDR3 length: 14 amino acids. Germline V CDR1 and CDR2: MDHEN, SYDVKM. The DNA of the CDR3 is TGTGCCAGCAGTTTAGCGGGAGACGTCGATGAGCAGTTCTTC. It codes for CASSLAGDVDEQFF.

The rearrangement links TRBV27 to TRBJ2-1, with 7 bases identical to TRBD2. Germline V CDR1 and CDR2: MNHEY, SMNVEV (reference sequence). The length of the CDR3 is 15 residues. Trimming removed 8 bases from V and 5 bases from J; junction bases left unmatched: 12. The chain's CDR3 is CASGDGGGYNNEQFF. CDR3 DNA sequence: TGTGCCAGCGGGGATGGGGGGGGGTACAACAATGAGCAGTTCTTC.

V is TRBV7-2 and J is TRBJ2-4; 7 bases agree with TRBD2. V was pared by 3 bases and J by 5 bases, with 10 bases of the junction left unmatched. CDR3 length: 16 amino acids. Germline CDR1 and CDR2: SGHTA and FQGNSA. CDR3 nucleotides: TGTGCCAGCAGCTTGGGGTTGGTTGCGGGAGAAAACATTCAGTACTTC. It specifies CASSLGLVAGENIQYF.

This clonotype was seen only a few times. The J gene is TRBJ2-5, the V gene TRBV6-1; D tentatively fits TRBD1 or TRBD2 (5 bases each). CDR3 size: 13 residues. Germline V gene lookup returns CDR1 MNHNS and CDR2 SASEGT. V was pared by 6 bases and J by 1 base, with 9 bases between. The CDR3 spells CASSGDAQETQYF. The CDR3 nucleotides are TGTGCCAGCAGCGGGGACGCCCAAGAGACCCAGTACTTC.

This clonotype came up many times. V usage is TRBV29-1 and J usage is TRBJ1-1; D uncertain. This CDR3 has 10 residues. The germline V gene has CDR1 SQVTM and CDR2 ANQGSEA. Between the trimmed V and J ends, which lost 4 bases and 4 bases, there was a span of 4 bases. CDR3 residues: CSVGSTEAFF. Here the CDR3 DNA reads TGCAGCGTTGGCAGCACTGAAGCTTTCTTT.

The V gene is TRBV4-3, the J gene TRBJ2-1; the match to TRBD2 covers 7 bases. The CDR3 covers 15 residues. V gave up 4 bases and J gave up 5 bases; unmatched junction bases: 8. CDR1 is LGHNA and CDR2 is YSLEER in the germline V gene. CDR3 bases: TGCGCCAGCAGCCGAGGGCTAGCGGAAAACAATGAGCAGTTCTTC. Its translation is CASSRGLAENNEQFF.

This chain connects TRBV30 to TRBJ2-7; D is ambiguous. The CDR3 has 10 residues. Germline values: CDR1 GTSNPN, CDR2 SVGIG (reference sequence). V lost 5 bases and J lost 9, with 11 bases in between. The CDR3 coding sequence is TGTGCCTGGGGTCCCCCGGGGCAGTACTTC. Translating it yields CAWGPPGQYF. Full variable domain (remainder filled in from reference TRBV30 and TRBJ2-7): SQTIHQWPATLVQPVGSPLSLECTVEGTSNPNLYWYRQAAGRGLQLLFYSVGIGQISSEVPQNLSASRPQDRQFILSSKKLLLSDSGFYLCAWGPPGQYFGPGTRLTVT.